Following are 21 T cell receptor beta chains from one sample sequenced in a study of shared clonotypes between healthy human individuals. Data came from immunoSEQ multiplex PCR; TCRdb stores just in-frame clones and leaves some out. Here the sample spans hundreds of thousands of clones, about three quarters being singletons. The sample comprised memory CD4+ T cells sorted from blood. Subset here: CD45RA-negative fraction. These receptors originate from a woman younger than 45 in good health.

With respect to this clone: Other DNA sequences in this specimen translate into the identical CDR3. The chain recombines TRBV5-1 with TRBJ2-1; possibly TRBD2 for D (6 bases). V lost 4 bases, J lost 4 bases, and 15 bases lay in between. CDR3 length: 15 amino acids. Germline lookup yields CDR1 SGHRS and CDR2 YFSETQ. The CDR3 protein is CASSVSSGGYNEQFF. CDR3 DNA sequence: TGCGCCAGCAGCGTGAGTAGCGGAGGATACAATGAGCAGTTCTTC.

This clone came up a few times. The chain links TRBV6-6 to TRBJ1-5; TRBD1 is a possible D gene (6 bases). The CDR3 covers 15 residues. Trimming took 5 bases from V and 0 from J, leaving 11 bases between them. CDR1 and CDR2 (germline): MNHNY, SVGAGI (reference sequence). The CDR3 region is CASSHRDSSNQPQHF. CDR3 nucleotides: TGTGCCAGCAGTCACAGGGATAGTAGCAATCAGCCCCAGCATTTT.

The chain has TRBV5-8 and TRBJ1-4; 9 nucleotides align to TRBD1. The CDR3 contains 15 residues. From germline, CDR1 is SGHTS and CDR2 YDEGEE. V lost 5 bases, J lost 10 bases, and 12 bases stayed unmatched. CDR3 loop: CASSERTGVIRKLFF. DNA for the CDR3: TGTGCCAGCAGTGAGCGGACAGGGGTTATCAGAAAACTGTTTTTT.

The J gene is TRBJ2-2, the V gene TRBV6-6, with TRBD1 identical over 8 bases. The junction had 9 bases not matched to a gene; V was cut back by 5 bases and J by 4 bases. The CDR3 covers 16 residues. Germline-derived CDR1 and CDR2 are MNHNY and SVGAGI (reference sequence). CDR3 residues: CASSAGTGGSTGELFF. The DNA of the CDR3 is TGTGCCAGCAGTGCCGGGACAGGAGGGAGCACCGGGGAGCTGTTTTTT.

J is TRBJ2-7 and V is TRBV5-1; tentatively, D is TRBD1 (6 bases). CDR1 is SGHRS, CDR2 YFSETQ, per germline. CDR3 size: 13 residues. The V and J ends lost 2 bases and 3 bases respectively, with 9 bases between them. DNA of the CDR3: TGCGCCAGCAGCTTCTCCAGGGGCTACGAGCAGTACTTC. It yields the protein CASSFSRGYEQYF. The full variable domain, rest sourced from reference TRBV5-1 and TRBJ2-7, is KAGVTQTPRYLIKTRGQQVTLSCSPISGHRSVSWYQQTPGQGLQFLFEYFSETQRNKGNFPGRFSGRQFSNSRSEMNVSTLELGDSALYLCASSFSRGYEQYFGPGTRLTVT.

The chain is built from TRBV6-5 and TRBJ2-5, with D perhaps matching TRBD1 (6 bases). Gene TRBJ2-7 matches the end of the DNA better, so the J call may be wrong. CDR3 size: 15 residues. CDR1 MNHEY and CDR2 SVGAGI come from the germline V gene. CDR3 sequence: CASSYSQGSSYEQYF. CDR3 DNA sequence: TGTGCCAGCAGTTACAGTCAGGGGAGTTCCTACGAGCAGTACTTC.

V and J are TRBV5-1 and TRBJ2-2; TRBD2 matches 8 bases. Germline values: CDR1 SGHRS, CDR2 YFSETQ. The CDR3 has 14 amino acids. The trim removed 4 bases at V and 4 bases at J, leaving 3 bases unmatched. CDR3 sequence reads: CASSQGLGTGELFF. Here the CDR3 DNA reads TGCGCCAGCAGCCAGGGACTAGGCACCGGGGAGCTGTTTTTT.

The V call is TRBV30, the J call TRBJ1-4, with unresolved D. The CDR3 runs to 12 residues. V gave up 3 bases and J gave up 4 bases, with 6 bases separating them. Germline V gene lookup returns CDR1 GTSNPN and CDR2 SVGIG (reference sequence). The CDR3 sequence is CAWRRSNEKLFF. The CDR3 DNA follows: TGTGCCTGGAGACGGAGTAATGAAAAACTGTTTTTT. Full variable domain (missing parts from reference TRBV30 and TRBJ1-4): SQTIHQWPATLVQPVGSPLSLECTVEGTSNPNLYWYRQAAGRGLQLLFYSVGIGQISSEVPQNLSASRPQDRQFILSSKKLLLSDSGFYLCAWRRSNEKLFFGSGTQLSVL.

This chain's CDR3 is CASRDGTSGNNEQFF. The CDR3 DNA reads TGTGCCAGCAGGGACGGGACTAGCGGTAACAATGAGCAGTTCTTC. This chain connects TRBV28 to TRBJ2-1; 11 bases fit TRBD2. The CDR3 is 15 residues long. The germline gives CDR1 MDHEN, CDR2 SYDVKM. V was pared by 6 bases and J by 5 bases, with 6 bases of the junction left unmatched.

V gene TRBV11-2 combines with J gene TRBJ2-3; 9 bases agree with TRBD2. The CDR3 totals 15 residues. The trim removed 3 bases at V and 6 bases at J, leaving 7 bases unmatched. The germline gives CDR1 SGHAT, CDR2 FQNNGV. DNA for the CDR3: TGTGCCAGCAGCTTGGGGACTCTAGCGGGGGATACGCAGTATTTT. It encodes CASSLGTLAGDTQYF.

This chain joins TRBV4-2 and TRBJ1-1; D remains unclear. Germline V CDR1 and CDR2: LGHNA, YNFKEQ. V lost 0 bases and J lost 4, with 9 bases in between. The CDR3 is 14 residues long. The CDR3 sequence: CASSQDAIGTEAFF. DNA of the CDR3: TGTGCCAGCAGCCAAGATGCGATAGGCACTGAAGCTTTCTTT.

The chain combines TRBV5-1 with TRBJ2-5; 10 bases match TRBD1. The germline gives CDR1 SGHRS, CDR2 YFSETQ. The CDR3 contains 17 residues. The V segment lost 3 bases and the J segment 1 base; nucleotides outside the gene matches: 9. CDR3 loop: CASSSFGGDRGQETQYF. Written as DNA, the CDR3 is TGCGCCAGCAGCTCGTTCGGCGGGGACAGGGGCCAAGAGACCCAGTACTTC.

In its sample, this clone was seen once. The chain employs TRBV18 and TRBJ2-7; 8 bases agree with TRBD1. CDR1 and CDR2 from the germline V gene are KGHSH and LQKENI. The ends lost 6 bases at V and 3 bases at J; junction bases unmatched: 7. The CDR3 covers 14 residues. This chain's CDR3 is CASSPRTGNYEQYF. Here the CDR3 DNA reads TGTGCCAGCTCGCCTCGGACAGGGAACTACGAGCAGTACTTC.

V usage is TRBV6-5 and J usage is TRBJ2-7, with a tentative D call TRBD2 (5 bases). The CDR3 is 14 amino acids. V dropped 7 bases and J dropped 5 bases, with 18 bases sitting between them. Germline V CDR1 and CDR2: MNHEY, SVGAGI. The CDR3, as DNA: TGTGCCAGCAAGAGATCCGGCGGAGGCGACGAGCAGTACTTC. This gives the protein CASKRSGGGDEQYF.

This clone turned up a few times. V usage is TRBV6-5 and J usage is TRBJ2-7; D unclear. The length of the CDR3 is 15 residues. V lost 4 bases and J 2 bases, leaving 15 bases between the germline ends. Germline V CDR1 and CDR2: MNHEY, SVGAGI. As DNA, the CDR3 is TGTGCCAGCAGTTTAACAGCCGTCCAACCCTACGAGCAGTACTTC. This codes for CASSLTAVQPYEQYF.

The chain joins TRBV7-9 to TRBJ1-1; D might be TRBD1 (5 bases). V dropped 1 base and J dropped 0 bases, with 21 bases sitting between them. CDR3 length equals 19 residues. Germline-derived CDR1 and CDR2 are SEHNR and FQNEAQ (reference sequence). This chain's CDR3 is CASSLVYRGGLKMNTEAFF. In nucleotides, the CDR3 is TGTGCCAGCAGCTTAGTGTATCGCGGGGGGTTGAAGATGAACACTGAAGCTTTCTTT.

The gene calls are TRBV30 and TRBJ1-5; D is possibly TRBD1 (6 bases). The germline V gene encodes CDR1 GTSNPN and CDR2 SVGIG (reference sequence). The CDR3 has 16 amino acids. V gave up 1 base and J gave up 0 bases, with 13 bases separating them. CDR3 loop: CAWSEWTVYSNQPQHF. The CDR3 nucleotides read TGTGCCTGGAGTGAGTGGACAGTCTATAGCAATCAGCCCCAGCATTTT.

This sequence joins TRBV10-3 and TRBJ2-2; either TRBD1 or TRBD2 may fit D (5 bases each). The CDR3 extends over 15 amino acids. CDR1 and CDR2 from the germline V gene are ENHRY and SYGVKD. V was pared by 6 bases and J by 0 bases, with 11 bases between. DNA for the CDR3: TGTGCCATCAGGGATGGGACGGCGAACACCGGGGAGCTGTTTTTT. Amino acid sequence: CAIRDGTANTGELFF.

The CDR3 nucleotides are TGTGCCAGCAGTGTCAAGAACACTGAAGCTTTCTTT. Translated: CASSVKNTEAFF. The chain couples TRBV28 to TRBJ1-1; D remains ambiguous. The CDR3 runs 12 residues. Trimming removed 5 bases at V and 1 base at J, with 5 bases between. Per germline, CDR1 MDHEN and CDR2 SYDVKM.

V gene TRBV7-9 combines with J gene TRBJ2-7; D gene ambiguous. This CDR3 is 11 amino acids long. The germline V and J ends were trimmed by 5 bases and 5 bases, with 7 bases remaining between them. CDR1 is SEHNR, CDR2 FQNEAQ, per germline (reference sequence). The CDR3 DNA is TGTGCCAGCAGCACCCTCCACGAGCAGTACTTC. Translated: CASSTLHEQYF.

The rearrangement joins TRBV7-7 to TRBJ2-3; the match to TRBD1 covers 10 bases. The ends lost 5 bases at V and 5 bases at J; junction bases unmatched: 10. The CDR3 extends over 16 amino acids. Germline V gene data show CDR1 as SSHAT and CDR2 as FNYEAQ (reference sequence). CDR3 in amino acids: CASSRPRQGAGDTQYF. Here the CDR3 DNA reads TGTGCCAGCAGCAGACCCCGACAGGGGGCGGGAGATACGCAGTATTTT.